These 26 T cell receptor beta chains share one sample of origin, sequenced in a study of a mutant IDH1 vaccine in newly diagnosed glioma. Clones were sequenced by immunoSEQ multiplex PCR, and TCRdb holds only the in-frame ones, with some missing. The sample gives approximately 50,000 clones, approximately 80% of which show up once; more than 4% is in the top ten. No antigen is known for these receptors. Noted time point: week 47, end of study. A single vaccine dose contained 300 ug of mutant IDH1 20-mer peptide, and topical imiquimod was used with it. The sample in question was PBMCs, obtained from a glioma patient whose treatment included an IDH1 peptide vaccine. The receptors originated from a woman in her thirties or forties with glioma. Some clones in this sample may be carry-over from other donors' samples.

This chain uses TRBV9 with TRBJ1-2; a weak D match, TRBD1 (5 bases). The V gene's germline CDR1 is SGDLS and CDR2 YYNGEE. The length of the CDR3 is 17 residues. V dropped 0 bases and J dropped 3 bases, with 18 bases sitting between them. The CDR3 DNA sequence: TGTGCCAGCAGCGTAGTTCGGGAACCGGGGGAGGACTATGGCTACACCTTC. It codes for CASSVVREPGEDYGYTF.

This clone has just a few counts. V usage is TRBV10-2 and J usage is TRBJ1-2, with TRBD1 as a possible D gene (6 bases). The CDR3 consists of 13 residues. Trimming left V 4 bases short and J 8 bases short, with 14 bases between. Germline V gene sequence: CDR1 WSHSY, CDR2 SAAADI. This chain's CDR3 is CASSGAGARGYTF. CDR3 DNA: TGCGCCAGCAGTGGGGCAGGGGCGCGGGGCTACACCTTC.

The V and J genes are TRBV29-1 and TRBJ2-7; possibly TRBD1 for D (6 bases). The V end lost 2 bases, the J end lost 2 bases, and 16 bases lay between the germline ends. The germline V gene encodes CDR1 SQVTM and CDR2 ANQGSEA. The CDR3 covers 15 residues. The CDR3 DNA is TGCAGCGTTGAAAAGGTCGAGGACAGTACCTACGAGCAGTACTTC. Translated, it gives CSVEKVEDSTYEQYF.

The chain joins TRBV5-6 to TRBJ1-2, with no clear D. The germline V and J ends were trimmed by 0 bases and 4 bases, with 7 bases remaining between them. In germline, CDR1 is SGHDT, CDR2 YYEEEE. The CDR3 has 13 residues. CDR3 DNA: TGTGCCAGCAGCTTGGAGGCTATCTATGGCTACACCTTC. This sequence encodes CASSLEAIYGYTF.

The chain couples TRBV6-4 to TRBJ2-1; TRBD2 matches at 10 bases. The CDR3 sequence is 15 residues long. The trim removed 5 bases at V and 8 bases at J, leaving 9 bases unmatched. Germline loops: CDR1 MRHNA, CDR2 SNTAGT. CDR3 bases: TGTGCCAGCAGTTTTGAAAGCGGGGGGGCTCATGAGCAGTTCTTC. It is translated as CASSFESGGAHEQFF.

This clone was seen a handful of times. V and J are TRBV5-1 and TRBJ1-1, with no clear D. The CDR3 length is 13 residues. In germline, CDR1 is SGHRS, CDR2 YFSETQ. V was pared by 5 bases and J by 2 bases, with 10 bases between. CDR3 loop: CASSPNINTEAFF. CDR3 nucleotides: TGCGCCAGCAGTCCCAATATTAACACTGAAGCTTTCTTT.

The genes are TRBV7-8 and TRBJ1-2, with a tentative D call TRBD1 (5 bases). Trimming removed 2 bases at V and 4 bases at J, with 11 bases between. This CDR3 is 14 amino acids long. Germline V gene sequence: CDR1 SGHVS, CDR2 FQNEAQ. CDR3 coding DNA: TGTGCCAGCAGCTTATCAGGGAGCGGCTATGGCTACACCTTC. It translates to CASSLSGSGYGYTF.

A few counts support this clone. The chain recombines TRBV9 with TRBJ1-2; no clear D gene. Germline CDR1 and CDR2: SGDLS and YYNGEE. The CDR3 contains 13 residues. The germline V and J ends were trimmed by 1 base and 6 bases, with 10 bases remaining between them. The CDR3 bases are TGTGCCAGCAGCGTAAGGCCGGCGGATGGCTACACCTTC. Protein: CASSVRPADGYTF.

The chain is built from TRBV30 and TRBJ2-1; 8 bases align to TRBD2. Germline V gene sequence: CDR1 GTSNPN, CDR2 SVGIG (reference sequence). The CDR3 is 17 residues long. V shed 0 bases, J shed 9 bases, and the junction held 16 bases outside the gene matches. CDR3 sequence reads: CAWSVAWLKRERGEQFF. The CDR3, as DNA: TGTGCCTGGAGTGTAGCCTGGTTGAAGCGGGAGCGGGGTGAGCAGTTCTTC.

V usage is TRBV7-2 and J usage is TRBJ1-2; TRBD1 is a possible D gene (6 bases). V was shortened by 0 bases and J by 3 bases, with 11 bases between the two germline ends. CDR1 is SGHTA and CDR2 is FQGNSA in the germline V gene. The CDR3 loop spans 15 amino acids. In DNA form, the CDR3 reads TGTGCCAGCAGCTTAGCGTGGGGGCTGGACTATGGCTACACCTTC. This translates into CASSLAWGLDYGYTF.

The gene calls are TRBV7-2 and TRBJ2-5; maybe TRBD1 (5 bases). Trimming cost V 1 base and J 4 bases, with 25 bases left between them. The CDR3 loop spans 19 amino acids. Germline CDR1 and CDR2: SGHTA and FQGNSA. For the CDR3, the DNA is TGTGCCAGCAGCTTAGGGCCAGGACACACACCTCTCGGTCGAGAGACCCAGTACTTC. Protein: CASSLGPGHTPLGRETQYF.

In DNA form, the CDR3 reads TGTGCCAGCAGCCAGACCAGGGGGGGGGCGCGGGATACGCAGTATTTT. This gives the protein CASSQTRGGARDTQYF. The chain links TRBV4-2 to TRBJ2-3; D possibly uses TRBD1 or TRBD2 (7 bases each). V lost 3 bases to trimming and J lost 6 bases, with 19 bases between them. Germline V lookup: CDR1 LGHNA, CDR2 YNFKEQ. This CDR3 has 16 residues.

This clone was observed a few times. One junction end disagrees with the germline gene, perhaps due to a read error. The V call is TRBV10-3, the J call TRBJ1-5; D might be TRBD1 (5 bases). In germline, CDR1 is ENHRY, CDR2 SYGVKD. This CDR3 region has 14 residues. The DNA of the CDR3 is TGTGCCAGCAGTTTTCAGGGACCATATCAGCCCCAGCATTTT. Translated: CASSFQGPYQPQHF.

J is TRBJ2-3 and V is TRBV7-9, with 12 bases lining up with TRBD2. The CDR3 is 16 residues long. CDR1 and CDR2 (germline): SEHNR, FQNEAQ (reference sequence). V dropped 5 bases and J dropped 0; count of bases not matched to a gene: 3. The CDR3 coding sequence is TGTGCCAGCAGCCTACTAGCGGGGGGTAGCACAGATACGCAGTATTTT. Protein product: CASSLLAGGSTDTQYF.

The chain has TRBV7-2 and TRBJ2-2, with TRBD1 as a possible D gene (6 bases). Trimming stripped 1 base from V and 0 bases from J, with 9 bases between. This CDR3 is 16 amino acids long. The germline CDR1 and CDR2 sequences are SGHTA and FQGNSA. CDR3 region: CASSLGGGSNTGELFF. CDR3 nucleotides: TGTGCCAGCAGCTTAGGTGGGGGCTCGAACACCGGGGAGCTGTTTTTT.

The rearrangement uses TRBV2 and TRBJ1-5, with TRBD1 as a possible D gene (6 bases). This CDR3 region has 14 residues. Trimming took off 4 bases at V and 0 bases at J, with 7 bases between the two ends. CDR1 is SNHLY and CDR2 is FYNNEI in the germline V gene. CDR3 sequence (DNA): TGTGCCAGCAGTGGGACAGATAGCAATCAGCCCCAGCATTTT. Residues: CASSGTDSNQPQHF.

In DNA form, the CDR3 reads TGTGCCTGGAGTGATCCGGGACAGGGGTTGCGGGGAACTGAAGCTTTCTTT. Protein sequence: CAWSDPGQGLRGTEAFF. This chain joins TRBV30 and TRBJ1-1; 10 nucleotides agree with TRBD1. This CDR3 is 17 amino acids long. V shed 1 base and J 5 bases; nucleotides not matched to a gene: 13. Germline V gene sequence: CDR1 GTSNPN, CDR2 SVGIG (reference sequence).

The chain carries TRBV7-8 and TRBJ1-1, with D possibly TRBD1 on 6 matching bases. CDR1 is SGHVS, CDR2 FQNEAQ, per germline. Trimming took 5 bases from V and 2 from J, leaving 18 bases between them. The CDR3 consists of 16 residues. Here the CDR3 reads CASSPKGGTFNTEAFF. The CDR3 DNA reads TGTGCCAGCAGCCCCAAGGGGGGGACTTTTAACACTGAAGCTTTCTTT.

The chain couples TRBV5-6 to TRBJ2-5, with a tentative D call TRBD1 (6 bases). The V end was cut by 5 bases, the J end by 4 bases, with 9 bases between. CDR1 is SGHDT and CDR2 is YYEEEE in the germline V gene. The CDR3 has 12 residues. The CDR3 sequence: CASRLQGETQYF. Written as DNA, the CDR3 is TGTGCCAGCAGATTACAGGGAGAGACCCAGTACTTC.

The chain has TRBV4-3 and TRBJ1-3; D ambiguous. Trimming took off 1 base at V and 7 bases at J, with 14 bases between the two ends. Germline V gene lookup returns CDR1 LGHNA and CDR2 YSLEER. The CDR3 runs to 15 residues. DNA of the CDR3: TGCGCCAGCAGCCAAGTTCCGGGTGGTGGCAACACCATATATTTT. It yields the protein CASSQVPGGGNTIYF.

Written as DNA, the CDR3 is TGTGCCAGTAGGTCTAGCTCCGACGTGACTCAGTACTTC. As protein: CASRSSSDVTQYF. The chain couples TRBV19 to TRBJ2-5; TRBD2 is a possible D gene (5 bases). Per germline, CDR1 LNHDA and CDR2 SQIVND (reference sequence). Trimming pared 6 bases from V and 11 bases from J, leaving 19 bases between. The CDR3 extends over 13 amino acids.

This chain connects TRBV6-1 to TRBJ2-1; 12 bases map to TRBD1. Germline V CDR1 and CDR2: MNHNS, SASEGT. V lost 6 bases and J lost 7; bases outside the gene matches: 7. CDR3 size: 15 residues. This CDR3 is CASSAGTGGRNEQFF. The CDR3 nucleotides are TGTGCCAGCAGCGCCGGGACAGGGGGCCGTAATGAGCAGTTCTTC.

This clone was counted only a few times. The CDR3 coding sequence is TGTGCCAGTAGTATGACGGACAATGGCTACACCTTC. This encodes CASSMTDNGYTF. The J gene is TRBJ1-2, the V gene TRBV19; a possible D gene is TRBD1 (5 bases). The CDR3 has 12 amino acids. Germline V gene lookup returns CDR1 LNHDA and CDR2 SQIVND (reference sequence). V was pared by 3 bases and J by 6 bases, with 8 bases between. The complete variable domain, with remaining parts taken from reference TRBV19 and TRBJ1-2, reads DGGITQSPKYLFRKEGQNVTLSCEQNLNHDAMYWYRQDPGQGLRLIYYSQIVNDFQKGDIAEGYSVSREKKESFPLTVTSAQKNPTAFYLCASSMTDNGYTFGSGTRLTVV.

This clone was seen more than once but under ten times. The chain is built from TRBV9 and TRBJ2-7, with D unresolved. Trimming stripped 0 bases from V and 0 bases from J, with 10 bases between. Germline CDR1 reads SGDLS; CDR2 reads YYNGEE. The CDR3 runs 15 residues. In DNA form, the CDR3 reads TGTGCCAGCAGCGTAGGCACAGCGAGCTCCTACGAGCAGTACTTC. This encodes CASSVGTASSYEQYF. The full variable domain, its missing parts supplied by reference TRBV9 and TRBJ2-7, is DSGVTQTPKHLITATGQRVTLRCSPRSGDLSVYWYQQSLDQGLQFLIQYYNGEERAKGNILERFSAQQFPDLHSELNLSSLELGDSALYFCASSVGTASSYEQYFGPGTRLTVT.

This clone was seen more than once but under ten times. The DNA for the CDR3 is TGTGCCAGCAGCTTGACGGGGATTATGAACACTGAAGCTTTCTTT. As protein: CASSLTGIMNTEAFF. The chain recombines TRBV5-6 with TRBJ1-1, with D hard to call. The germline gives CDR1 SGHDT, CDR2 YYEEEE. V was trimmed by 1 base and J by 0 bases, leaving 10 bases between them. CDR3 length: 15 residues.

The chain couples TRBV19 to TRBJ1-3, with TRBD1 matching over 7 bases. Trimming took 6 bases from V and 2 from J; bases not matched to a gene: 4. The CDR3 contains 14 residues. Per germline, CDR1 LNHDA and CDR2 SQIVND (reference sequence). The CDR3 DNA is TGTGCCAGTAGATTACAGGGGACTGGAAACACCATATATTTT. As protein: CASRLQGTGNTIYF.